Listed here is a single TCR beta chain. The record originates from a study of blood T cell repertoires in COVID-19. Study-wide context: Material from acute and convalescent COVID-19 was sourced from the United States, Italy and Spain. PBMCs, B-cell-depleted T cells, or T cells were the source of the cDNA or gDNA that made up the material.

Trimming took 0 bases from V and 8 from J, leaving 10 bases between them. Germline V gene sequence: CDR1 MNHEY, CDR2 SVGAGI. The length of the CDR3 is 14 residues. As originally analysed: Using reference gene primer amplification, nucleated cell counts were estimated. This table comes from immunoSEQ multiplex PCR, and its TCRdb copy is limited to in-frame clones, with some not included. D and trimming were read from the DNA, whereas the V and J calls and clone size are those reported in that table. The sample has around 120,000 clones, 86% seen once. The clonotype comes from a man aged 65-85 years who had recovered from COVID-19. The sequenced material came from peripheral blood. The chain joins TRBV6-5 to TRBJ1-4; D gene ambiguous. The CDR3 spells CASSYSTGGEKLFF. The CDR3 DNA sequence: TGTGCCAGCAGTTACTCGACGGGTGGCGAAAAACTGTTTTTT.